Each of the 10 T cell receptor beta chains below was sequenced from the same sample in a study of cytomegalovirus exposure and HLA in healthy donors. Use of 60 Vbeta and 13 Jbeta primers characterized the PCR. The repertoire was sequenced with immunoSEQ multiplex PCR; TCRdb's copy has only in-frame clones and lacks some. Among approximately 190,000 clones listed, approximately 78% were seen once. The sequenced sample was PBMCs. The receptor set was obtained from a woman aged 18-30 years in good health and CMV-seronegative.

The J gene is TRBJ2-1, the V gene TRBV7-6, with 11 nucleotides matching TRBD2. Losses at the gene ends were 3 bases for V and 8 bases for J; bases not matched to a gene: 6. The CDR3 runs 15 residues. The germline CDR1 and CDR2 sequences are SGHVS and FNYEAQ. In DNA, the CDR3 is TGTGCCAGCAGCTTTAGCGGGAGGGCACACGATGAGCAGTTCTTC. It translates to CASSFSGRAHDEQFF.

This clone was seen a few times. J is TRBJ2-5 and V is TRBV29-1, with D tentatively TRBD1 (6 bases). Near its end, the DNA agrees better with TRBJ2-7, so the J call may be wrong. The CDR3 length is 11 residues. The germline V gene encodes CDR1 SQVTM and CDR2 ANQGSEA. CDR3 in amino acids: CSVLQGNEQYF. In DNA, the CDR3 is TGCAGCGTTCTACAGGGAAACGAGCAGTACTTC.

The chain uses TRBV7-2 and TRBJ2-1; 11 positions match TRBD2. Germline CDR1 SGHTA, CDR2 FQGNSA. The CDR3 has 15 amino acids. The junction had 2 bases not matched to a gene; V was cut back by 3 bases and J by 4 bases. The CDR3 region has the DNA TGTGCCAGCAGCTTGGTAGCGGGGGGGTACAATGAGCAGTTCTTC. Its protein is CASSLVAGGYNEQFF.

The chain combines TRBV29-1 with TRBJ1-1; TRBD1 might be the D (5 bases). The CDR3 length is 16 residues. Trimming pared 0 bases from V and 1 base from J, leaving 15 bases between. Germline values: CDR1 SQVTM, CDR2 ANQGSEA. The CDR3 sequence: CSVEDLGGIKNTEAFF. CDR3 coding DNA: TGCAGCGTTGAAGACCTCGGGGGGATAAAGAACACTGAAGCTTTCTTT.

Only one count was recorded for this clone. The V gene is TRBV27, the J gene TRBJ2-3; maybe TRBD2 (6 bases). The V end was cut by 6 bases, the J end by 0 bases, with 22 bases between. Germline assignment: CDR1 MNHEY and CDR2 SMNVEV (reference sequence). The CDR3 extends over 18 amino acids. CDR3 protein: CASSSAPGRDFSTDTQYF. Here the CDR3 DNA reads TGTGCCAGCAGCTCGGCCCCCGGACGGGACTTTAGCACAGATACGCAGTATTTT.

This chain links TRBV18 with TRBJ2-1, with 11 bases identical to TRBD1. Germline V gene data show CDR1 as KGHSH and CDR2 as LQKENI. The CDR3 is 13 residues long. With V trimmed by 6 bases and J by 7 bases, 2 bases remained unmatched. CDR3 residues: CASSGQGANEQFF. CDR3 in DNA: TGTGCCAGCTCCGGACAGGGGGCGAATGAGCAGTTCTTC.

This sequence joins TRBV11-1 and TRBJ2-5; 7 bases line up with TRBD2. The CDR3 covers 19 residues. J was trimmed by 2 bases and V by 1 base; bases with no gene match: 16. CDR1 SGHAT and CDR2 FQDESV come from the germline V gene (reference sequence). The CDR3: CASSLVPLSSGVLQETQYF. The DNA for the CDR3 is TGTGCCAGCAGCTTAGTTCCCCTCTCAAGCGGGGTGCTTCAAGAGACCCAGTACTTC.

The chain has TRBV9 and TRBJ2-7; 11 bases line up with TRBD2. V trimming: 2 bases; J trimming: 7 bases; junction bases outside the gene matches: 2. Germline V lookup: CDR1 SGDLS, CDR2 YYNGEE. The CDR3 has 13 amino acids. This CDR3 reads CASSVSSGREQYF. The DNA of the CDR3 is TGTGCCAGCAGCGTTTCTAGCGGGAGGGAGCAGTACTTC.

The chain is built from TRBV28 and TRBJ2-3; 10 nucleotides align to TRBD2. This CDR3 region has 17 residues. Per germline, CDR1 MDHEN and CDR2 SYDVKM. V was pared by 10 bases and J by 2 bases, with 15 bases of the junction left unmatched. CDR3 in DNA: TGTGCCACCTGGGGAGGGAGCGGGGGGGTTTCCACAGATACGCAGTATTTT. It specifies CATWGGSGGVSTDTQYF.

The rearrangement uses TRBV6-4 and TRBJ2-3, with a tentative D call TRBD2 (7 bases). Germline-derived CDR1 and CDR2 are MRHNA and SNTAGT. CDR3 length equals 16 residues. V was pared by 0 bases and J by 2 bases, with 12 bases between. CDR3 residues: CASSDSAGATTDTQYF. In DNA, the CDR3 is TGTGCCAGCAGTGACTCGGCGGGGGCCACCACAGATACGCAGTATTTT.